This record concerns one T cell receptor (beta chain) sequence. The antigen remains unidentified. The data belong to a study of CD8 T cells in Susac syndrome. As for the study in general: Intravenous immunoglobulin alone or corticosteroids were being given to patients with Susac syndrome at blood draw, unless they were therapy-naive.

Reverse transcription of about 0.5 to 1 ug RNA used random hexamers. The CDR3 of TCR beta was amplified by immunoSEQ multiplex PCR across 54 Vbeta and 13 Jbeta. In TCRdb, the immunoSEQ multiplex PCR reads were re-called with MiXCR into one record per CDR3 protein. The data hold around 110,000 distinct CDR3 sequences, with roughly 94% observed a single time. Trimming cost V 6 bases and J 5 bases, with 14 bases left between them. The CDR3 runs to 14 residues. Regarding the study as a whole: In total CD8+ repertoires, sixteen Susac-specific public clones were found, and CD8+ TEMRA repertoires had five.

Negative isolation yielded the CD8+ and CD4+ T cells, while FACS enriched the TEMRA cells. This clonotype was sampled from a human donor with Susac syndrome. The gene calls are TRBV12-3 or TRBV12-4 and TRBJ2-1; D is perhaps TRBD2 (6 bases). Sequenced sample: CD8+ T cells from PBMCs. This CDR3 is CASRPSGGHNEQFF. The CDR3 DNA is TGTGCCAGCAGGCCTTCCGGGGGACACAATGAGCAGTTCTTC.